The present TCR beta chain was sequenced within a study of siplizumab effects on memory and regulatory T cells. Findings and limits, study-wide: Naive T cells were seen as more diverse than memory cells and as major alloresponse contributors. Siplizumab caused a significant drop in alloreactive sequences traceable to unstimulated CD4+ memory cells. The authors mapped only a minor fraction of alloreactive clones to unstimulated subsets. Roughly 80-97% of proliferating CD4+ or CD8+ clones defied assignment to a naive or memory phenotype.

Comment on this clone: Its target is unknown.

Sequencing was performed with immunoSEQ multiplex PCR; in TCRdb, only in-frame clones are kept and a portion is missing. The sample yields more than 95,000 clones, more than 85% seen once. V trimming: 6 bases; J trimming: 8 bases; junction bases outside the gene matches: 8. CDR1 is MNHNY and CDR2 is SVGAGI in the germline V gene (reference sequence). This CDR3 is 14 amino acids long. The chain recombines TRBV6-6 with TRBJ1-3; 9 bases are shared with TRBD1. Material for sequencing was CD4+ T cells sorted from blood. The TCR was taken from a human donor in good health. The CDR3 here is CASSLGTGWDTIYF. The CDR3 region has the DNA TGTGCCAGCAGCCTCGGGACAGGGTGGGACACCATATATTTT.